Detailed here is one T cell receptor beta chain. It lacks a known antigen. Per-base qualities were not stored, and no clone one base away is much larger. The Qiagen DNeasy kit was used to extract genomic DNA from unsorted PBMCs and from the negatively selected CD4+ and CD8+ fractions. TCR beta CDR3 regions were subjected to amplification by immunoSEQ multiplex PCR with primers that anneal to V and J segments. A synthetic immune receptor repertoire was used to minimize amplification bias, and remaining bias was computationally removed after sequencing. The original pipeline was this. Repertoire diversity was quantified as the Shannon entropy index using custom Python scripts. Unsorted, CD4+ and CD8+ repertoires were examined separately, except in combined analyses, for which CD4+ and CD8+ sequences were merged in silico. Clonal expansion was defined as a frequency increase of at least 2-fold after treatment compared with C1D1, and clones undetected at baseline were assigned a pseudocount of 0.5. Singleton clones were defined as clones with 0 or 1 copy at C1D1, and non-singleton clones were defined as clones with 2 or more copies. Clones expanded in unsorted samples were labelled as CD4+, CD8+ or unknown by matching protein sequences in sorted samples from the same patient. Diversity changes from C1D1 to C4D1 were tested in paired samples using Wilcoxon tests. Drawn from immuneACCESS, this table holds only the in-frame rearrangements with V and J called that TCRdb kept. Clones are partly lost; checked studies trace under half to an unresolved V gene and leave the rest unexplained. Clone size and the V and J calls come from that table; the DNA yielded D and trimming. The table for this sample lists about 100,000 clones; roughly nine tenths of them were counted only once. About 20% of the sample is taken by the ten largest.

These data originate in a study of PD-1 blockade in classical Hodgkin lymphoma (dated by TCRdb to 2018 to 2020). Background on the whole study: Nivolumab dosing was 3 mg/kg intravenously every 2 weeks, continuing until either disease progression or unacceptable toxicity. A peripheral blood immune signature of response to PD-1 blockade in classical Hodgkin lymphoma was defined using TCR beta sequencing and CyTOF. What the research found in general, with its limitations: Baseline TCR diversity was reported to be lower in newly diagnosed patients than in healthy donors and to be lower still in relapsed/refractory patients. Patients starting nivolumab less than 1 year after ASCT had lower diversity and were excluded from later analyses to avoid confounding by immune reconstitution. The study was limited to a single clinical trial cohort, and causes of repertoire differences, possibly disease activity or prior therapy, remained undefined. A significant rise by C4D1 was seen in CD4+ but not CD8+ TCR diversity (p=0.0027 vs p=0.16), with the rise being most apparent in complete responders (p=0.02). Trial patients achieving complete response had baseline diversity similar to newly diagnosed patients, whereas partial responders and progressors had significantly lower diversity.

The CDR3, cysteine through phenylalanine, is 13 amino acids long. Left in the record is the CDR3 DNA by itself, 39 bases read in frame from the first base. V loses 3 bases at its end and J loses 7 bases; junction bases beyond the gene matches: 7. CDR1 and CDR2 (SQVTM, ANQGSEA) derive from the germline V gene. The sample's time point label, in plain terms: cycle 2 day 1 (C2D1) of nivolumab. Relapse after autologous stem cell transplantation had occurred in all trial patients, and cohorts A, B and C were distinguished by prior brentuximab vedotin exposure. A total of 50 to 70 patients with relapsed/refractory classical Hodgkin lymphoma made up the trial cohort, and each patient's best overall response was complete response, partial response or progressive disease. Single-agent nivolumab was administered to trial patients in the multi-cohort phase II CheckMate 205 trial. An independent review committee assessed best overall response using the 2007 International Working Group response criteria. Trial PBMCs were obtained immediately prior to nivolumab initiation (C1D1) and on therapy at cycle 2 day 1 and cycle 4 day 1. Peripheral blood was collected in 8 mL Vacutainer Cell Preparation Tubes, from which PBMCs were isolated by centrifugation and then cryopreserved.

This clonotype originated in a human donor with classical Hodgkin lymphoma. The chain joins TRBV29-1 to TRBJ1-1; 8 central nucleotides agree with TRBD1. This sample comprised peripheral blood mononuclear cells (PBMCs), obtained before the second cycle of nivolumab. The CDR3 loop reads CSVDRGTGGEAFF. The DNA sequence is given as TGCAGCGTTGATAGGGGGACAGGAGGTGAAGCTTTCTTT.